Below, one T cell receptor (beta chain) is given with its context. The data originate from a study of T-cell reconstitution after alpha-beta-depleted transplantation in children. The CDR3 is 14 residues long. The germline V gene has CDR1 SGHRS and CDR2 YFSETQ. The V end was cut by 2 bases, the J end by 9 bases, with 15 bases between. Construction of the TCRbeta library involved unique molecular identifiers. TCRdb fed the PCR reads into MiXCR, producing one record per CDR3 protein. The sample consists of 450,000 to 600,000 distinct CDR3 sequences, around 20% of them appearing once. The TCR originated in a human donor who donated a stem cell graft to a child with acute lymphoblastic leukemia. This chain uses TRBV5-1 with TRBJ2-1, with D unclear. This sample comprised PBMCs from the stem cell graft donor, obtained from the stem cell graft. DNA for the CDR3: TGCGCCAGCAGCTTATATGATATTTTGGCTGAGCAGTTCTTC. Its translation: CASSLYDILAEQFF.